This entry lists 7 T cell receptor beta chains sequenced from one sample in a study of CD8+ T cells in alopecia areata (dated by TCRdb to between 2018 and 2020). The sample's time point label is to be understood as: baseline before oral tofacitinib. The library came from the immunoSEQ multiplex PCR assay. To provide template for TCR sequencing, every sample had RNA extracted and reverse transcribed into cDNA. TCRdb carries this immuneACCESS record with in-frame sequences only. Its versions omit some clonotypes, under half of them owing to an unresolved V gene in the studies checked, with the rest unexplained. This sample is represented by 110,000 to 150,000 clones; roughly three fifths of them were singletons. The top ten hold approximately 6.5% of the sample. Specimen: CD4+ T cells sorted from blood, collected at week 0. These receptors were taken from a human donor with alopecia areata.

The CDR3 region has the DNA TGTGCCAGCGCTCCGGGACACACAACTAACTATGGCTACACCTTC. Residues: CASAPGHTTNYGYTF. The chain couples TRBV9 to TRBJ1-2; D might be TRBD1 (6 bases). Between the trimmed V and J ends, which lost 7 bases and 0 bases, there was a span of 16 bases. The CDR3 length is 15 residues. Germline V CDR1 and CDR2: SGDLS, YYNGEE.

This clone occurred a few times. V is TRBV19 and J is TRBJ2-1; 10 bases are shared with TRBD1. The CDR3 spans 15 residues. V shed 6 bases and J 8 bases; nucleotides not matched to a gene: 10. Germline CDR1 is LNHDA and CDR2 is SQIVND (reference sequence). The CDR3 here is CASRGDRGLWYEQFF. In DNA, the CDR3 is TGTGCCAGTAGGGGAGACAGGGGGCTATGGTATGAGCAGTTCTTC.

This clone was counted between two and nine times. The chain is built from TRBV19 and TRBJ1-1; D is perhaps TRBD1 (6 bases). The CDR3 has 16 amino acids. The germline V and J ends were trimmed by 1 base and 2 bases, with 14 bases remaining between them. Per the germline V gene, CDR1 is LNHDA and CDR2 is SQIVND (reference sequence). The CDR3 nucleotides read TGTGCCAGTAGTATAGGGGGGGGCAGGAGAAACACTGAAGCTTTCTTT. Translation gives CASSIGGGRRNTEAFF.

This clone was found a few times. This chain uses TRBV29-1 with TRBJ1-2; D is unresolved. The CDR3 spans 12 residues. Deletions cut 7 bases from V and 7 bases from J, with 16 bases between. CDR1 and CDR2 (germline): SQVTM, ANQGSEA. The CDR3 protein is CSAGDGKRGYTF. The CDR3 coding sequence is TGCAGCGCCGGGGATGGGAAGCGTGGCTACACCTTC.

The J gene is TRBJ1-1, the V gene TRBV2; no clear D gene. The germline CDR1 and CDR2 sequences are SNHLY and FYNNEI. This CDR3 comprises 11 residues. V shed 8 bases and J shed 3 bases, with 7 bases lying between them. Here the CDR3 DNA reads TGTGCCAGCCTCTCGCACACTGAAGCTTTCTTT. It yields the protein CASLSHTEAFF.

CDR3 residues: CASSPGTSKSLDIQYF. Here the CDR3 DNA reads TGTGCCAGCAGCCCCGGGACTAGTAAGTCGTTAGACATTCAGTACTTC. This chain joins TRBV4-2 and TRBJ2-4; 8 nucleotides agree with TRBD2. The CDR3 has 16 residues. The germline V gene encodes CDR1 LGHNA and CDR2 YNFKEQ. The ends lost 4 bases at V and 8 bases at J; junction bases unmatched: 13.

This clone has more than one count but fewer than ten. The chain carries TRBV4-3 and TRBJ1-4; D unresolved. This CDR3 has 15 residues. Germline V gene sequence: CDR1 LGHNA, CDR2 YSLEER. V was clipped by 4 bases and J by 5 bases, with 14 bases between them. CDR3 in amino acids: CASSPGGAQNEKLFF. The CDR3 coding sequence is TGCGCCAGCAGCCCCGGCGGAGCCCAGAATGAAAAACTGTTTTTT.